The present entry profiles one TCR beta chain with its context. Its antigen is as yet unknown. Germline assignment: CDR1 SGHNT and CDR2 YENEEA. V lost 3 bases and J 10 bases, leaving 10 bases between the germline ends. The CDR3 runs 13 residues. These data originate in a study of T cell responses to AZD1222 COVID-19 vaccine. General study results and limits: Spike-specific TCR depth and breadth grew after two AZD1222 doses. Possibly, clonal diversity was underestimated; donors were largely white British and included more females.

Some clones are missing from TCRdb's copy, which holds only in-frame ones; the method was immunoSEQ multiplex PCR. The sample holds approximately 100,000 clones, around nine tenths seen once. The chain recombines TRBV11-3 with TRBJ1-6; a weak D match, TRBD1 (5 bases). This sequence was found in an adult in good health. The specimen comprised peripheral blood, sampled on day 0 of AZD1222 vaccination. The CDR3 sequence is CASSFDSVSPLHF. As DNA, the CDR3 is TGTGCCAGCAGCTTCGACAGTGTATCACCCCTCCACTTT. Based on the CDR3 plus reference TRBV11-3 and TRBJ1-6, the full variable domain is EAGVVQSPRYKIIEKKQPVAFWCNPISGHNTLYWYLQNLGQGPELLIRYENEEAVDDSQLPKDRFSAERLKGVDSTLKIQPAELGDSAVYLCASSFDSVSPLHFGNGTRLTVT.